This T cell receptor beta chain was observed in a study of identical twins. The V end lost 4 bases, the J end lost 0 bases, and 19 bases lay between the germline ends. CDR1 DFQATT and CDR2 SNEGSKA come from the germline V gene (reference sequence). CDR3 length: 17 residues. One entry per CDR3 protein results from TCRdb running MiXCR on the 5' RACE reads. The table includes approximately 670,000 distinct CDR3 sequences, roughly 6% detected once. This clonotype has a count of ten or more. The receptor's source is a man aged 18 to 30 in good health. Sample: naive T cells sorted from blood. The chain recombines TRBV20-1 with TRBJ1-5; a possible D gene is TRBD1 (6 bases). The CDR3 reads CSATNSDSEYSNQPQHF. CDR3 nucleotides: TGCAGTGCTACAAACTCGGACAGCGAGTATAGCAATCAGCCCCAGCATTTT.